This TCR beta chain was sequenced in a study of T cell responses to AZD1222 COVID-19 vaccine. General observations from the study: Sampled repertoires all dated from after the peak T cell response. Nearly half of spike-specific TCRs reportedly target variant regions that are unmutated in the B.1.351 and B.1.1.7 variants.

This clone occurred a few times. What it binds is not known. Data came from immunoSEQ multiplex PCR; TCRdb stores just in-frame clones and leaves some out. The table lists about 140,000 clones, 80% to 95% of them singletons. Trimming shortened V by 2 bases and J by 19 bases, and 18 bases separated the two germline ends. This CDR3 contains 13 residues. The chain couples TRBV12-3 or TRBV12-4 to TRBJ1-6; TRBD1 might be the D (5 bases). This TCR was sampled from an adult in good health. The specimen was peripheral blood, collected on day 0 of AZD1222 vaccination. CDR3 protein: CASSLQGAGTAHF. The CDR3 DNA follows: TGTGCCAGCAGTTTACAGGGAGCCGGGACGGCACACTTT.